The next 20 T cell receptor beta chains were all read from a single sample in a study of T cell responses to AZD1222 COVID-19 vaccine. Produced via immunoSEQ multiplex PCR; TCRdb's table is partial and in-frame only. Of approximately 110,000 clones listed, about 87% are singletons. Sequenced material: peripheral blood, taken on day 0 of AZD1222 vaccination. The receptors derive from an adult in good health.

The chain couples TRBV5-4 to TRBJ1-1; D is possibly TRBD1 (6 bases). The CDR3 consists of 12 residues. V lost 4 bases and J 10 bases, leaving 14 bases between the germline ends. CDR1 is SGHNT and CDR2 is YYREEE in the germline V gene (reference sequence). The CDR3 here is CASSNVGGGAFF. The DNA for the CDR3 is TGTGCCAGCAGCAACGTCGGAGGGGGAGCTTTCTTT.

The chain combines TRBV5-4 with TRBJ1-1; 7 bases fit TRBD1. V was clipped by 6 bases and J by 4 bases; unmatched bases: 9. From germline, CDR1 is SGHNT and CDR2 YYREEE (reference sequence). CDR3 length: 14 residues. The CDR3 reads CASIGERGRTEAFF. Written as DNA, the CDR3 is TGTGCCAGCATCGGAGAAAGGGGGCGCACTGAAGCTTTCTTT.

This CDR3 is CASTYPRASSYNEQFF. The CDR3 DNA reads as TGTGCCAGCACCTACCCTAGAGCTAGCTCCTACAATGAGCAGTTCTTC. The gene calls are TRBV9 and TRBJ2-1; D not resolved. CDR1 is SGDLS, CDR2 YYNGEE, per germline. The CDR3 sequence is 16 residues long. The V gene lost 6 bases and the J gene lost 0 bases, with 16 bases spanning the gap.

V usage is TRBV6-2 or TRBV6-3 and J usage is TRBJ2-3; D is tentatively TRBD1 or TRBD2 (6 bases each). The CDR3 is made up of 14 amino acids. V was clipped by 2 bases and J by 4 bases, with 10 bases between them. Germline values: CDR1 MNHEY, CDR2 SVGEGT. The CDR3 reads CASSYLGGSDTQYF. The CDR3 nucleotides are TGTGCCAGCAGTTACCTGGGGGGCTCAGATACGCAGTATTTT.

This clone came up a few times. The chain couples TRBV6-1 to TRBJ1-5; 7 nucleotides align to TRBD1. The V gene's germline CDR1 is MNHNS and CDR2 SASEGT. V shed 3 bases and J 0 bases; nucleotides not matched to a gene: 11. This CDR3 region has 18 residues. CDR3 in amino acids: CASSEFYRGSYSNQPQHF. The CDR3 nucleotides read TGTGCCAGCAGTGAGTTTTACAGGGGCTCGTATAGCAATCAGCCCCAGCATTTT.

The chain couples TRBV18 to TRBJ2-7, with TRBD1 matching over 8 bases. Trimming removed 5 bases from V and 2 bases from J; junction bases left unmatched: 8. Germline V gives CDR1 KGHSH, CDR2 LQKENI. The CDR3 covers 15 residues. CDR3 region: CASSARDRPTYEQYF. The CDR3 DNA reads TGTGCCAGCTCAGCGCGGGACAGGCCTACCTACGAGCAGTACTTC.

V gene TRBV5-1 combines with J gene TRBJ2-1; D is ambiguous. The CDR3 runs 14 residues. Germline V gives CDR1 SGHRS, CDR2 YFSETQ. Trimming left V 0 bases short and J 5 bases short, with 9 bases between. The CDR3 DNA reads TGCGCCAGCAGCTTGGTGCCCCCCAACAATGAGCAGTTCTTC. As protein: CASSLVPPNNEQFF.

The chain joins TRBV19 to TRBJ2-1; 7 positions match TRBD1. The germline CDR1 and CDR2 sequences are LNHDA and SQIVND (reference sequence). Germline trimming cut 4 bases from V and 3 bases from J; bases unmatched to any gene: 6. The CDR3 runs to 15 residues. This chain's CDR3 is CASSTTGTDYNEQFF. The CDR3 DNA reads TGTGCCAGTAGTACCACCGGGACAGACTACAATGAGCAGTTCTTC. The full variable domain, completed using reference TRBV19 and TRBJ2-1, is DGGITQSPKYLFRKEGQNVTLSCEQNLNHDAMYWYRQDPGQGLRLIYYSQIVNDFQKGDIAEGYSVSREKKESFPLTVTSAQKNPTAFYLCASSTTGTDYNEQFFGPGTRLTVL.

The DNA for the CDR3 is TGCGCCAGCAGCCAAGAAGGCGGCAGGGAGCTCCCAGATACGCAGTATTTT. It translates to CASSQEGGRELPDTQYF. The chain links TRBV4-1 to TRBJ2-3; D tentatively reads TRBD1 or TRBD2 (5 bases each). CDR1 is MGHRA, CDR2 YSYEKL, per germline. Trimming shortened V by 0 bases and J by 4 bases, and 17 bases separated the two germline ends. This CDR3 has 17 residues.

The CDR3 reads CASSLRLPAGDYGYTF. The CDR3 nucleotides read TGTGCCAGCAGCTTACGACTACCAGCGGGAGATTATGGCTACACCTTC. The chain uses TRBV7-8 and TRBJ1-2; D is uncertain. The germline gives CDR1 SGHVS, CDR2 FQNEAQ. This CDR3 has 16 amino acids. V was pared by 2 bases and J by 5 bases, with 18 bases between.

The chain couples TRBV20-1 to TRBJ2-1; D not resolved. Trimming removed 7 bases from V and 6 bases from J, with 7 bases in between. Germline V lookup: CDR1 DFQATT, CDR2 SNEGSKA (reference sequence). This CDR3 contains 10 residues. The CDR3 reads CSVILNEQFF. CDR3 sequence (DNA): TGCAGTGTGATTCTCAATGAGCAGTTCTTC.

The V call is TRBV6-2 or TRBV6-3, the J call TRBJ2-5; D remains unclear. V lost 5 bases, J lost 2 bases, and 6 bases lay in between. Germline assignment: CDR1 MNHEY and CDR2 SVGEGT. The CDR3 extends over 12 amino acids. Here the CDR3 DNA reads TGTGCCAGCAGTATACTTCAAGAGACCCAGTACTTC. This gives the protein CASSILQETQYF.

For this clone: Germline and junction disagree at one end, which may indicate a read error. V and J are TRBV28 and TRBJ2-1; a possible D gene is TRBD1 (5 bases). CDR1 and CDR2 from the germline V gene are MDHEN and SYDVKM. The CDR3 is made up of 23 amino acids. In nucleotides, the CDR3 is TGTGCCAGCAGTCCCTCCCCCTTCAAACAGGCCCTCCAAGCCACCGAGGTTTCGGATGAGCAATTCTTC. Its translation is CASSPSPFKQALQATEVSDEQFF.

The gene calls are TRBV5-1 and TRBJ2-1, with TRBD2 identical over 8 bases. Trimming at V came to 2 bases and at J to 10 bases, leaving 8 bases not matched to a gene. The CDR3 extends over 14 amino acids. Germline CDR1 SGHRS, CDR2 YFSETQ. The CDR3 loop reads CASSFGSGVPEQFF. The CDR3, as DNA: TGCGCCAGCAGCTTCGGTAGCGGGGTTCCCGAGCAGTTCTTC.

This chain joins TRBV19 and TRBJ1-3; D is possibly TRBD1 (5 bases). The CDR3 has 15 amino acids. V lost 8 bases and J lost 0, with 14 bases in between. The germline V gene has CDR1 LNHDA and CDR2 SQIVND (reference sequence). This CDR3 is CASAPGTASGNTIYF. Written as DNA, the CDR3 is TGTGCCAGTGCCCCTGGGACGGCCTCTGGAAACACCATATATTTT.

The genes are TRBV5-4 and TRBJ1-3; 8 bases align to TRBD1. CDR1 and CDR2 from the germline V gene are SGHNT and YYREEE (reference sequence). This CDR3 is built from 17 residues. With V trimmed by 4 bases and J by 2 bases, 11 bases remained unmatched. CDR3 DNA sequence: TGTGCCAGCAGCCCTCCGCCGGGACAGGACGCTGGAAACACCATATATTTT. Translated: CASSPPPGQDAGNTIYF.

The chain joins TRBV24-1 to TRBJ2-5; 7 bases align to TRBD1. Germline lookup yields CDR1 KGHDR and CDR2 SFDVKD. Trimming at V came to 4 bases and at J to 4 bases, leaving 5 bases not matched to a gene. This CDR3 has 14 residues. CDR3: CATSDRRGSETQYF. DNA of the CDR3: TGTGCCACCAGTGACCGCAGGGGGTCAGAGACCCAGTACTTC.

This sequence joins TRBV5-1 and TRBJ1-1; TRBD1 matches at 12 bases. The CDR3 contains 13 residues. The germline V gene encodes CDR1 SGHRS and CDR2 YFSETQ. Trimming took 4 bases from V and 12 from J; bases not matched to a gene: 7. In DNA, the CDR3 is TGCGCCAGCAGCCCCCGGGACAGGGGGCAATCTTTCTTT. Encoded protein: CASSPRDRGQSFF.

The rearrangement joins TRBV11-2 to TRBJ1-2; D perhaps matches TRBD1 (5 bases). CDR1 SGHAT and CDR2 FQNNGV come from the germline V gene. The CDR3 length is 14 residues. V shed 0 bases and J shed 4 bases, with 9 bases lying between them. CDR3: CASSLDRTGYGYTF. The CDR3 DNA sequence: TGTGCCAGCAGCTTAGATCGAACAGGCTATGGCTACACCTTC. Using reference TRBV11-2 and TRBJ1-2 for the parts outside the CDR3, the full variable domain is EAGVAQSPRYKIIEKRQSVAFWCNPISGHATLYWYQQILGQGPKLLIQFQNNGVVDDSQLPKDRFSAERLKGVDSTLKIQPAKLEDSAVYLCASSLDRTGYGYTFGSGTRLTVV.

This clone was observed a single time. This chain uses TRBV30 with TRBJ2-2; TRBD1 matches 9 bases. CDR3 length: 11 amino acids. CDR1 is GTSNPN and CDR2 is SVGIG in the germline V gene (reference sequence). This chain's CDR3 is CAWDRAGELFF. The CDR3 nucleotides read TGTGCTTGGGACAGGGCCGGGGAGCTGTTTTTT.